A selection of T cell receptor beta chains follows, all from one sample in a study of beta chain features in type 1 diabetes. Some clones are missing from TCRdb's copy, which holds only in-frame ones; the method was immunoSEQ multiplex PCR. The sample includes a few hundred thousand clones, 27% of them seen just once. Sequenced sample: central memory CD4+ T cells from blood. The source of these receptors is a man aged 30 to 45 in good health. The CDR3 runs from the conserved cysteine through the conserved F or W. The order of the fields is V gene, CDR3 protein.

TRBV6-6 | CASSSPAGLDYEQYF
TRBV7-2 | CASSLASGGTNEKLFF
TRBV7-9 | CASSLARGGGDSYNSPLHF
TRBV9 | CASSVGQGVYEQYF
TRBV7-2 | CASSSRGSGSSYNEQFF
TRBV30 | CAWSSTGDGQPQHF
TRBV30 | CAWSAGQGRTQYF
TRBV6-5 | CASSLSGETGNEQFF
TRBV11-3 | CASSKQGDEQYF
TRBV9 | CARSVEWSAGGSTQYF
TRBV2 | CASRSSGGAHQETQYF
TRBV5-4 | CASSHSDRGSEQYF
TRBV27 | CASSKAGGRTGELFF